The following is a T cell receptor (beta chain) sequence with its context. Its antigen is as yet unknown. The CDR3 has 20 residues. V gave up 0 bases and J gave up 4 bases, with 28 bases separating them. CDR1 and CDR2 from the germline V gene are SGDLS and YYNGEE. The data are from a study of OX40 agonist ivuxolimab in advanced cancers. Study-level results: The mean number of expanded clones was higher in CD8+ T cells than in CD4+.

TCRdb's copy holds only in-frame clones and misses some; the assay was immunoSEQ multiplex PCR. The table lists about 45,000 clones, around nine tenths of them singletons. V and J are TRBV9 and TRBJ1-2, with D perhaps TRBD1 (6 bases). The sequencing used CD4+ or CD8+ T cells sorted from blood, collected in a trial of the OX40 agonist ivuxolimab. This sequence was found in an adult with an advanced solid tumor such as melanoma, head and neck, liver or kidney cancer. For the CDR3, the DNA is TGTGCCAGCAGCGTAGGGCGGACCCCGGACAGTGCCATAAATGGCTATGGCTACACCTTC. Encoded protein: CASSVGRTPDSAINGYGYTF.